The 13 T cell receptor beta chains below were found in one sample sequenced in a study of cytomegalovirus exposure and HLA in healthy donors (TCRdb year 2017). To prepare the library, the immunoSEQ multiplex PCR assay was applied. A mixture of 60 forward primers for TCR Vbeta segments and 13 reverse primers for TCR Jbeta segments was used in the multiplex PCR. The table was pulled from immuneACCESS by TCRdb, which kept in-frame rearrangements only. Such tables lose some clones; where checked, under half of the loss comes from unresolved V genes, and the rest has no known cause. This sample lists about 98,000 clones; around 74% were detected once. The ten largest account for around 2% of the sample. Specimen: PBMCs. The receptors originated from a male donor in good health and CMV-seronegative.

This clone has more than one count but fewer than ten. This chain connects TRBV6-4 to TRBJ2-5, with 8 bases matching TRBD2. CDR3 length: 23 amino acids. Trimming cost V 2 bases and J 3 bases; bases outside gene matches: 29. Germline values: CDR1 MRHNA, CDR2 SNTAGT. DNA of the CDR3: TGTGCCAGCAGTGACCGGGGCTTATTAACGGGGGGCACGGGCGAAGCGGGAGAAGAGACCCAGTACTTC. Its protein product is CASSDRGLLTGGTGEAGEETQYF.

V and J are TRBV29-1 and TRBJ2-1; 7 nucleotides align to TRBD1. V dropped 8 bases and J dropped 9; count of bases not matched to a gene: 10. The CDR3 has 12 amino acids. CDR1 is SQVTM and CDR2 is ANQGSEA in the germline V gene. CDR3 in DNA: TGCAGCTCTGGAGAAGGGGGCGGTGAGCAGTTCTTC. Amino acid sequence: CSSGEGGGEQFF.

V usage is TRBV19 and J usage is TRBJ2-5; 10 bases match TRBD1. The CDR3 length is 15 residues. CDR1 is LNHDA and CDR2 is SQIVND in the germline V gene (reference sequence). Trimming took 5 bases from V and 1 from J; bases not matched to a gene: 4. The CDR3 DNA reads TGTGCCAGTAGTCCCGGGACAGGGGCCCAAGAGACCCAGTACTTC. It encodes CASSPGTGAQETQYF.

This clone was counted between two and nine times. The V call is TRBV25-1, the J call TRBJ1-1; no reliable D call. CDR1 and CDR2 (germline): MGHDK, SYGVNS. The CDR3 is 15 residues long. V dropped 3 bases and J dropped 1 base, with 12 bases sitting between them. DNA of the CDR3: TGTGCCAGCAGTGATCGGGGAGGAACGAACACTGAAGCTTTCTTT. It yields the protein CASSDRGGTNTEAFF.

The CDR3: CASSLAGTVSYNEQFF. CDR3 DNA: TGTGCCAGCAGCTTAGCGGGGACAGTCTCCTACAATGAGCAGTTCTTC. J is TRBJ2-1 and V is TRBV7-2; the match to TRBD1 covers 7 bases. Germline V gene lookup returns CDR1 SGHTA and CDR2 FQGNSA. This CDR3 has 16 residues. V shed 0 bases, J shed 0 bases, and the junction held 2 bases outside the gene matches.

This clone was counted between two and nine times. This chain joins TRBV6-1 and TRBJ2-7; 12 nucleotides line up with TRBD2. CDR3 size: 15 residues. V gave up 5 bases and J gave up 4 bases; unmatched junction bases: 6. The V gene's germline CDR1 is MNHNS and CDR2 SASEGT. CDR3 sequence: CASSFQTSGSYEQYF. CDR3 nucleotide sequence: TGTGCCAGCAGTTTCCAGACTAGCGGGAGTTACGAGCAGTACTTC.

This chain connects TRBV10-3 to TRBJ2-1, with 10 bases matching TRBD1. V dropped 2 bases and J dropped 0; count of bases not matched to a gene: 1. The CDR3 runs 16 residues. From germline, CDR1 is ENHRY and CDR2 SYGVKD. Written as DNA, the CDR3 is TGTGCCATCAGTGAGAGGACAGGGGGCTCCTACAATGAGCAGTTCTTC. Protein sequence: CAISERTGGSYNEQFF.

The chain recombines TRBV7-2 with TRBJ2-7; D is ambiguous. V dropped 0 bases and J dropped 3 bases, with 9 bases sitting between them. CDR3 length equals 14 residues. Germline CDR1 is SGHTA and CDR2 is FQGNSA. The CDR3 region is CASSLAGSIYEQYF. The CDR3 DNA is TGTGCCAGCAGCTTAGCGGGCAGTATCTACGAGCAGTACTTC.

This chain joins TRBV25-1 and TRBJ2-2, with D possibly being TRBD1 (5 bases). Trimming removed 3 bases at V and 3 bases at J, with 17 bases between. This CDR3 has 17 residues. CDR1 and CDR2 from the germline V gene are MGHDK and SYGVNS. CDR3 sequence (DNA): TGTGCCAGCAGTGAGTGGGGTGAAACAGGTTACACCGGGGAGCTGTTTTTT. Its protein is CASSEWGETGYTGELFF.

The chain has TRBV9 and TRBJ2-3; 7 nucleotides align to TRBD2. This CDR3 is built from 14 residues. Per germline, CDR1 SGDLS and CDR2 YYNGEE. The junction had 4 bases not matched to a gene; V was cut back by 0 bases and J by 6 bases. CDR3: CASSVEVAGDTQYF. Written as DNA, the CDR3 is TGTGCCAGCAGCGTAGAGGTAGCGGGTGATACGCAGTATTTT.

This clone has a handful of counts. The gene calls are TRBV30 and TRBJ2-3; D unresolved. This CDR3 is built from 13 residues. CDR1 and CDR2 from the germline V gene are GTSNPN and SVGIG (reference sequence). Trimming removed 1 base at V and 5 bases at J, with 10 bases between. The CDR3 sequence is CAWSDQAGDTQYF. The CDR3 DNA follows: TGTGCCTGGAGTGACCAAGCCGGAGATACGCAGTATTTT.

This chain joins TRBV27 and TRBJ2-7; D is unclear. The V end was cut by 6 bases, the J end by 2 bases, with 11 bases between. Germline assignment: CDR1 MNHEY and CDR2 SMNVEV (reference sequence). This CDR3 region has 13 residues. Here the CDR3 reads CASSHRQTYEQYF. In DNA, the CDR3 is TGTGCCAGCAGCCACCGACAAACCTACGAGCAGTACTTC.

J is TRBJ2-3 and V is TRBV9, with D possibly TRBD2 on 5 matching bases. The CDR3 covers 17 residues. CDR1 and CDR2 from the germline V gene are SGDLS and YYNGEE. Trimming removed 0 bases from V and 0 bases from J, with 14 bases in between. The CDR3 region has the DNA TGTGCCAGCAGCGTAGAAGGAGCGGACTCTAGCACAGATACGCAGTATTTT. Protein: CASSVEGADSSTDTQYF.